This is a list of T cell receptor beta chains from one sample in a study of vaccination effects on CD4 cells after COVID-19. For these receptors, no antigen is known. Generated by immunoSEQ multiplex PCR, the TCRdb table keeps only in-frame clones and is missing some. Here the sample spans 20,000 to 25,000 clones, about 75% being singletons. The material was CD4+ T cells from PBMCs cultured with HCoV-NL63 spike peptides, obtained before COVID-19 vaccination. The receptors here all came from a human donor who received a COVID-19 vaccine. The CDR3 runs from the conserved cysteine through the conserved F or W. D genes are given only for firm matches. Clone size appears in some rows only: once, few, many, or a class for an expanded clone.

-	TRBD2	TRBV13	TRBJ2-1	TGTGCCAGCAAACTAGCGGGATTGGATGAGCAGTTCTTC	CASKLAGLDEQFF
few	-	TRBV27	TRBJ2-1	TGTGCCAGCAGACAGGTGGGGGTCTCCTACAATGAGCAGTTCTTC	CASRQVGVSYNEQFF
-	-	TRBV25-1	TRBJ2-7	TGTGCCGCAGCGCAGGTAGGAACCTACGAGCAGTACTTC	CAAAQVGTYEQYF
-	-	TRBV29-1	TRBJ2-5	TGCAGCGTTCGGGGTGTCGAGACCCAGTACTTC	CSVRGVETQYF
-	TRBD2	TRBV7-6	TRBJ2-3	TGTGCCAGCAGCTTAGTGGCGGGAGCAGATACGCAGTATTTT	CASSLVAGADTQYF
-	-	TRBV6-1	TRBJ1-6	TGTGCCAGCAGTGTCAACGGGGCGTATAATTCACCCCTCCACTTT	CASSVNGAYNSPLHF
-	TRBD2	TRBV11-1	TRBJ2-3	TGTGCCAGCAGCCCTAGCGGGAGGGCGGGAGATACGCAGTATTTT	CASSPSGRAGDTQYF
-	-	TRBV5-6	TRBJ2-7	TGTGCCAGCAGCTTGGATCAGGGGAAGGTCTACGAGCAGTACTTC	CASSLDQGKVYEQYF
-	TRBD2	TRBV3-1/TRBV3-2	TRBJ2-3	TGTGCCAGCAGGGACGGGGGGAGCATATTAGATACGCAGTATTTT	CASRDGGSILDTQYF
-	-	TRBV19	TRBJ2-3	TGTGCCACATTAGAAGTGGGGGGTAATTATCCAGATACGCAGTATTTT	CATLEVGGNYPDTQYF
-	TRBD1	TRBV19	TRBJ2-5	TGTGCCAGTAGTATGTGGGGCGGACAGGGGGACGAGACCCAGTACTTC	CASSMWGGQGDETQYF
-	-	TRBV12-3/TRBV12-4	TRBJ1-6	TGTGCCAGCAGTTTCTCGGGGAACTCACCCCTCCACTTT	CASSFSGNSPLHF
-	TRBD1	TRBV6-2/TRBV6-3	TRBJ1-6	TGTGCCAGCAGTTACTCGACAGGGCGTTCACCCCTCCACTTT	CASSYSTGRSPLHF
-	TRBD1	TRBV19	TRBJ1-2	TGTGCCAGTAGTATTGGGGACAGGGGGATCTATGGCTACACCTTC	CASSIGDRGIYGYTF
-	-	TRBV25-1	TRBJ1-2	TGTGCCAGCAGTGAAGAGGGAGGCTACACCTTC	CASSEEGGYTF
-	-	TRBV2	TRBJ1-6	TGTGCCAGCAGTCGTGAAGGACGGATGAATTCACCCCTCCACTTT	CASSREGRMNSPLHF
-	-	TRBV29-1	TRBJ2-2	TGCAGCGCTGTGAAGGCGGGGACAGGGGAGCTGTTTTTT	CSAVKAGTGELFF
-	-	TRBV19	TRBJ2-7	TGTGCCAGTAGTATTGGCGTAGGCCCCTACGAGCAGTACTTC	CASSIGVGPYEQYF
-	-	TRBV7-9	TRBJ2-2	TGTGCCAGCATCATGACGGGATCTGTGAACACCGGGGAGCTGTTTTTT	CASIMTGSVNTGELFF
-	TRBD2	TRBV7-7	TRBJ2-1	TGTGCTAGCAGCTTAGGGCTAGCGGGAGTTGATGAGCAGTTCTTC	CASSLGLAGVDEQFF
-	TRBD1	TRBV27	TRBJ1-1	TGTGCCAGCAGTTTATCGCGACAGGGGAACACTGAAGCTTTCTTT	CASSLSRQGNTEAFF
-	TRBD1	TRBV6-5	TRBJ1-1	TGTGCCAGCAGTCCTCAGGGGGGAAACACTGAAGCTTTCTTT	CASSPQGGNTEAFF
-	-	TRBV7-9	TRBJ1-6	TGTGCCAGCAGCTTACTGTCGGGGGCTGGTCATTCACCCCTCCACTTT	CASSLLSGAGHSPLHF
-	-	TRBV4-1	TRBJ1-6	TGCGCCAGCAGCCAGTCGGGACGACTCGATTCACCCCTCCACTTT	CASSQSGRLDSPLHF
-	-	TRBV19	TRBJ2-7	TGTGCCAGTAGTATGGAAAGGGCCTACGAGCAGTACTTC	CASSMERAYEQYF
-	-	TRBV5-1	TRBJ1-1	TGCGCCAGCAGCTTGGTGCCCACGAACACTGAAGCTTTCTTT	CASSLVPTNTEAFF
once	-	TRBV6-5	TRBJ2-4	TGTGCCAGCAACCCTAGGGGGGGACAAAACATTCAGTACTTC	CASNPRGGQNIQYF
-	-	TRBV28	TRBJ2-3	TGTGCCAGCAGCGGGACCTGGGTACGCACAGATACGCAGTATTTT	CASSGTWVRTDTQYF
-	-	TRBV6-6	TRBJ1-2	TGTGCCAGCAGTTACGATGGGGGCGGCTACACCTTC	CASSYDGGGYTF
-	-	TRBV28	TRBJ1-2	TGTGCCAGCAGTCCCACCCGAGATTTTTATGGCTACACCTTC	CASSPTRDFYGYTF
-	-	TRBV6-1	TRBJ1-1	TGTGCCAGCAGTGAAGGCTTGGGTAACACTGAAGCTTTCTTT	CASSEGLGNTEAFF
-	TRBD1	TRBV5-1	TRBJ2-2	TGCGCCAGCAGCTTACTAGGGGGCCAGACTATCACCGGGGAGCTGTTTTTT	CASSLLGGQTITGELFF
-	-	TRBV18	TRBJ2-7	TGTGCCAGCTCACCACGAGTAGCCAGGGATCCCTACGAGCAGTACTTC	CASSPRVARDPYEQYF
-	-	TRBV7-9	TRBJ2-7	TGTGCCAGCAGCTTGACAGGTACCTACGAGCAGTACTTC	CASSLTGTYEQYF
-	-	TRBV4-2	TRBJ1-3	TGTGCCAGCAGCCAAAAAGCGGGGAACACCATATATTTT	CASSQKAGNTIYF
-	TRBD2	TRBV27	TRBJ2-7	TGTGCCAGCAGTCCTCCGGGCTTGGGCGGCGGGAGGGCCTACGAGCAGTACTTC	CASSPPGLGGGRAYEQYF
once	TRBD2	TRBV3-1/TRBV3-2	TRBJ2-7	TGTGCCAGCGGGGAGGGGAGAGTCTACGAGCAGTACTTC	CASGEGRVYEQYF
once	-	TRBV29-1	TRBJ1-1	TGCAGCGTTGCACAGGGCCGGGGCACTGAAGCTTTCTTT	CSVAQGRGTEAFF
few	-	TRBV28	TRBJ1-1	TGTGCCAGCAATTTCGGCGGAGAGATGAACACTGAAGCTTTCTTT	CASNFGGEMNTEAFF
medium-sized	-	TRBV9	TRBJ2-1	TGTGCCAGCAGCGCCCTACCAGGAGAGCAGTTCTTC	CASSALPGEQFF
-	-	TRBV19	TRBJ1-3	TGTGCCAGTAAACTAAGCTCTGGAAACACCATATATTTT	CASKLSSGNTIYF
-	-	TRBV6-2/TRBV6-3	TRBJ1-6	TGTGCCAGCAGTTACTCAGCCAGTGATAATTCACCCCTCCACTTT	CASSYSASDNSPLHF
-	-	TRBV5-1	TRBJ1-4	TGCGCCAGCAGCTTCGGCCAGGTTAATGAAAAACTGTTTTTT	CASSFGQVNEKLFF
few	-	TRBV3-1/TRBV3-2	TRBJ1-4	TGTGCCAGCAGCCAAAACCCGGAGGAAAAACTGTTTTTT	CASSQNPEEKLFF
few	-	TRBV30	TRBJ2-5	TGTGCCTGGAGTGGACTGAGCCAAGAGACCCAGTACTTC	CAWSGLSQETQYF
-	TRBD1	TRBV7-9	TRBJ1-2	TGTGCCAGCAGTGACAGGGGAGACAGCTACACCTTC	CASSDRGDSYTF
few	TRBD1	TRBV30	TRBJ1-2	TGTGCCTGGAGTACAGGGGGCGCCTATGGCTACACCTTC	CAWSTGGAYGYTF
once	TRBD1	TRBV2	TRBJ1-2	TGTGCCAGCAGTGCAGGGGGCACATTTGGCTACACCTTC	CASSAGGTFGYTF
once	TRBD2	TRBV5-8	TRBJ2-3	TGTGCCAGCAGCTTGCGTAGCGGGGGGATCACAGATACGCAGTATTTT	CASSLRSGGITDTQYF
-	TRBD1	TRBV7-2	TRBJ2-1	TGTGCCAGCAGTCCCGACAGGGGGTCTAATGAGCAGTTCTTC	CASSPDRGSNEQFF
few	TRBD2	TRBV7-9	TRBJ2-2	TGTGCCGCCCAAGGAGGACTAGCGGGATTCAACACCGGGGAGCTGTTTTTT	CAAQGGLAGFNTGELFF
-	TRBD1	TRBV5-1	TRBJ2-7	TGCGCCAGCAGCTATGGACAGGGGGCCTACGAGCAGTACTTC	CASSYGQGAYEQYF
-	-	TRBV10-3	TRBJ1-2	TGTGCCATCAGTGAGAATGGCTATGGCTACACCTTC	CAISENGYGYTF
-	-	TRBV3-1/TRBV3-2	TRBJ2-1	TGTGCCAGCAGCCAAGTATATGGGGAGCAGTTCTTC	CASSQVYGEQFF